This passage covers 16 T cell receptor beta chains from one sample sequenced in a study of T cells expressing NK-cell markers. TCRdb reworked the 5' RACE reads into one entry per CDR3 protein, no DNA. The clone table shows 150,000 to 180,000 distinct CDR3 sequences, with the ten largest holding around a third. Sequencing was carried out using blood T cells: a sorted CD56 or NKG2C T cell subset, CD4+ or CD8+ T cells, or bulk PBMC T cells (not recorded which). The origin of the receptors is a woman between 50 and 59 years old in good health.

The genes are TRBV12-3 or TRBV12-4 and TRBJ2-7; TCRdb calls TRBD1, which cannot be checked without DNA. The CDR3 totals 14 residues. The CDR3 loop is CASSSSDRNYEQYF.

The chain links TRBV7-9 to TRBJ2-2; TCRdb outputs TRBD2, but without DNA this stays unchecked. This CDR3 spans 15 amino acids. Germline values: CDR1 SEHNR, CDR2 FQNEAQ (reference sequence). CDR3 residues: CASSWTRTGAGELFF.

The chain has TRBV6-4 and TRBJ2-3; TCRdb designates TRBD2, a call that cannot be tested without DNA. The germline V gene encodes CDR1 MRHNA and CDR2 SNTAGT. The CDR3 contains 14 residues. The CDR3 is CASSASGNTDTQYF.

The chain's CDR3 is CASSNFVSGNTGELFF. The chain links TRBV7-6 to TRBJ2-2. Germline CDR1 reads SGHVS; CDR2 reads FNYEAQ. This CDR3 contains 16 residues.

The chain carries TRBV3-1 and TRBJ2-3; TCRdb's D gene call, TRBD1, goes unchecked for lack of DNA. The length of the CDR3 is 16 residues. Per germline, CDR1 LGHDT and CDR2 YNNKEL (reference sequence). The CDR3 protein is CASSQGIGTNTDTQYF.

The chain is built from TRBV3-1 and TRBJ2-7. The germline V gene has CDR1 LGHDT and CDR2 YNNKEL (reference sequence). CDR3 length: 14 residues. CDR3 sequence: CASSPLPASYEQYF.

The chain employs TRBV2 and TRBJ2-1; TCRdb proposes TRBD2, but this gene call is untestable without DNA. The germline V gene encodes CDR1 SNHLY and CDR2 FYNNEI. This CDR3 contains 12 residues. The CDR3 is CASTRAYNEQFF.

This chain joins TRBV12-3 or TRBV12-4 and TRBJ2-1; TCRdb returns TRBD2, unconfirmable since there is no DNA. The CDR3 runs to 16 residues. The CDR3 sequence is CASSLRAGGIYNEQFF.

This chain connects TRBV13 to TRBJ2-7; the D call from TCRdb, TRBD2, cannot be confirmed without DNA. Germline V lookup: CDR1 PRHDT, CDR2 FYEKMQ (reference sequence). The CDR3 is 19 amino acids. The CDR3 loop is CASSPMGAGAPKLSYEQYF.

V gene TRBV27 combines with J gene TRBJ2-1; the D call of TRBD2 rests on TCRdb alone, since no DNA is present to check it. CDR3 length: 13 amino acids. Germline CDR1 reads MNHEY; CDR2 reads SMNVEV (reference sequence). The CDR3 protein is CASVGLAGDEQFF.

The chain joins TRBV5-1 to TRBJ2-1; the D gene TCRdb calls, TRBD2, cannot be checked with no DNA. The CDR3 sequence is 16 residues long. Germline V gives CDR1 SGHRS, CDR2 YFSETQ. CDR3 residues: CASSSGWRGSSNEQFF. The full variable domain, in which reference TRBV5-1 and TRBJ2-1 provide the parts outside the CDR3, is KAGVTQTPRYLIKTRGQQVTLSCSPISGHRSVSWYQQTPGQGLQFLFEYFSETQRNKGNFPGRFSGRQFSNSRSEMNVSTLELGDSALYLCASSSGWRGSSNEQFFGPGTRLTVL.

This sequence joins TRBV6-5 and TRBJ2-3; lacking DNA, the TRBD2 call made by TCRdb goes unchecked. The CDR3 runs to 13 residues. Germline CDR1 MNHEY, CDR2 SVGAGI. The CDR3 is CASSLSERDTQYF.

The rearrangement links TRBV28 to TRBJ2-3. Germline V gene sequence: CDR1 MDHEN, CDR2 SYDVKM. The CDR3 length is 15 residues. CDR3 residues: CASSFVEHGSDTQYF.

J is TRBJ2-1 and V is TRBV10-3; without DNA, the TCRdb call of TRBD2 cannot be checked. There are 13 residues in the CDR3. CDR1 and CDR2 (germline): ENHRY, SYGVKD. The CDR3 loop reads CATSPGTNDEQFF.

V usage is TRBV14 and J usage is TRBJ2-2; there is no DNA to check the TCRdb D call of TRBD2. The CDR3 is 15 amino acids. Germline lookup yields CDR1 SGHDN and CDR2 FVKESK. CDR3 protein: CASSQVGPRAGELFF.

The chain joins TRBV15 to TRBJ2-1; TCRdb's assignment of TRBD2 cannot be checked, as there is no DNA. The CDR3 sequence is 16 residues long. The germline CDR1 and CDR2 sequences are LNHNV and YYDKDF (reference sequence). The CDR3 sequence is CATSRRASGSRDEQFF.